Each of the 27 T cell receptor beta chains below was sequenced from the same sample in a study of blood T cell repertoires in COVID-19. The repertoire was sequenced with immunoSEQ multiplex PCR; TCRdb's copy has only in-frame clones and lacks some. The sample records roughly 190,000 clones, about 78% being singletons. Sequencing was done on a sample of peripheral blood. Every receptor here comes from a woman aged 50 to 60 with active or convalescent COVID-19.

CDR3 in DNA: TGTGCCAGCAAAGGTCGGGGGATCCATGGCTACACCTTC. It is translated as CASKGRGIHGYTF. This rearrangement joins TRBV28 to TRBJ1-2; the D gene is possibly TRBD1 (5 bases). The V gene lost 7 bases and the J gene lost 6 bases, with 15 bases spanning the gap. Germline CDR1 and CDR2: MDHEN and SYDVKM. The CDR3 length is 13 residues.

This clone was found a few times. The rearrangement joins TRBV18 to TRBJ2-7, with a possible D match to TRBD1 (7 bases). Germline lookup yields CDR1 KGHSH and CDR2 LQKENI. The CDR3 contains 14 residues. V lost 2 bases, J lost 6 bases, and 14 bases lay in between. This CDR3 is CASSPARGVTEQYF. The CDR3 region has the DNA TGTGCCAGCTCACCAGCCAGGGGGGTAACCGAGCAGTACTTC. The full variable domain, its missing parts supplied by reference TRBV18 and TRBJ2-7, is NAGVMQNPRHLVRRRGQEARLRCSPMKGHSHVYWYRQLPEEGLKFMVYLQKENIIDESGMPKERFSAEFPKEGPSILRIQQVVRGDSAAYFCASSPARGVTEQYFGPGTRLTVT.

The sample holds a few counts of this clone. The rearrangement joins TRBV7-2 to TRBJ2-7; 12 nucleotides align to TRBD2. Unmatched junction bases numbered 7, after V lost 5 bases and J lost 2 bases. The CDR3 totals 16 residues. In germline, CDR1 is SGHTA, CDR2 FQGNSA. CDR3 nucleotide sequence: TGTGCCAGCAGCAGTACGGGACTAGCGGGCCCCTACGAGCAGTACTTC. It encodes CASSSTGLAGPYEQYF.

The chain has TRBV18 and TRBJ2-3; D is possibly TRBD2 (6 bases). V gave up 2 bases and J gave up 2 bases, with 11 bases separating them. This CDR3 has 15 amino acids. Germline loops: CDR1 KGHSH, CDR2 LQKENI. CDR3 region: CASSPGSGFTDTQYF. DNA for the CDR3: TGTGCCAGCTCACCAGGTAGCGGATTCACAGATACGCAGTATTTT.

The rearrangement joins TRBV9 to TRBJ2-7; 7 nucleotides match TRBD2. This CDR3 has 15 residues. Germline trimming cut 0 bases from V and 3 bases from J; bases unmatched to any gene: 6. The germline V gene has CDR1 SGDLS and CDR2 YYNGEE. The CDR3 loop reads CASSVAAGVVYEQYF. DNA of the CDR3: TGTGCCAGCAGCGTAGCGGCGGGAGTGGTCTACGAGCAGTACTTC.

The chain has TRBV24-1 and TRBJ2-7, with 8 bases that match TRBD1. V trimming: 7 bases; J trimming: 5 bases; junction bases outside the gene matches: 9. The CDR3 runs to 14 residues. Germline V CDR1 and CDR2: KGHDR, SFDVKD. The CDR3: CATRKGQGAHEQYF. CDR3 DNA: TGTGCCACCAGAAAAGGACAGGGAGCCCACGAGCAGTACTTC.

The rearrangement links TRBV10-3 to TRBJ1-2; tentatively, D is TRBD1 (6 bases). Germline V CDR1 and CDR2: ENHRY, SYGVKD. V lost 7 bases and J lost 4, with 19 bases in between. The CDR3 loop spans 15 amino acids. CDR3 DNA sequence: TGTGCCATCACACGCGAGCCTGCCAGGGGCTATGGCTACACCTTC. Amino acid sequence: CAITREPARGYGYTF.

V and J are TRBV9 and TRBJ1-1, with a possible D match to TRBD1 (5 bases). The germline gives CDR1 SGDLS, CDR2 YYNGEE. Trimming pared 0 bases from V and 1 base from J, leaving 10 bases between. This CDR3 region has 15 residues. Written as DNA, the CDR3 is TGTGCCAGCAGCGTAGCTCCAGGGTGGAACACTGAAGCTTTCTTT. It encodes CASSVAPGWNTEAFF.

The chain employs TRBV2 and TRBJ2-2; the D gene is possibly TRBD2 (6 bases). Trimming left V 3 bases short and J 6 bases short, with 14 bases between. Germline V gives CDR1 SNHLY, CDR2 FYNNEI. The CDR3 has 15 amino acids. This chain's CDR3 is CASSEDYFQAGELFF. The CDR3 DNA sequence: TGTGCCAGCAGTGAGGACTACTTCCAGGCCGGGGAGCTGTTTTTT.

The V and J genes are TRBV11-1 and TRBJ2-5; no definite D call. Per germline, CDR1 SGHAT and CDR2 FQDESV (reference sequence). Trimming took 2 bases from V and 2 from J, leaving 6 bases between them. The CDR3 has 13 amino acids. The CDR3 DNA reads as TGTGCCAGCAGCTTATTCAGACAAGAGACCCAGTACTTC. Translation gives CASSLFRQETQYF.

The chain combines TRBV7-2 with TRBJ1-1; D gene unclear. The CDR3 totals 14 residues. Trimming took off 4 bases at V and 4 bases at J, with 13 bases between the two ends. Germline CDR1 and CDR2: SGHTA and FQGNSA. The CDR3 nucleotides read TGTGCCAGCAGCTCTGCCGGAGGTGGCACTGAAGCTTTCTTT. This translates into CASSSAGGGTEAFF.

The DNA of the CDR3 is TGTGCCAGCAGCTCGAATACAGGGGGATTGGTCGTAGAACTGTTTTTT. Its translation is CASSSNTGGLVVELFF. This chain uses TRBV7-8 with TRBJ1-4; 8 bases are shared with TRBD1. Germline values: CDR1 SGHVS, CDR2 FQNEAQ. V lost 4 bases to trimming and J lost 12 bases; unmatched junction nucleotides: 16. This CDR3 is built from 16 residues.

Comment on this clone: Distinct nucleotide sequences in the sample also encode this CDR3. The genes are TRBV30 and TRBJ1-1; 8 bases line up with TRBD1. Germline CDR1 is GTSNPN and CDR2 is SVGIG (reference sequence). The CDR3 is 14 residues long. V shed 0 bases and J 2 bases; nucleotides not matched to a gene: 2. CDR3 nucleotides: TGTGCCTGGAGTGTTGGGACAGGCAACACTGAAGCTTTCTTT. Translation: CAWSVGTGNTEAFF.

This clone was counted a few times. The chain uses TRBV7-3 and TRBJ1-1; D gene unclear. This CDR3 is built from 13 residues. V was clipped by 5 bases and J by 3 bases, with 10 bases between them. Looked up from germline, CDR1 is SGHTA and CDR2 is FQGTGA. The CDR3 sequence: CASSVDWDTEAFF. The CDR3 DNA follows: TGTGCCAGCAGCGTAGACTGGGACACTGAAGCTTTCTTT.

CDR3 bases: TGTGCCTGGGGTGGCTCTGGACAGGGGGGCCGGGAGCTGTTTTTT. Translated, it gives CAWGGSGQGGRELFF. V and J are TRBV30 and TRBJ2-2; 10 bases are shared with TRBD1. The CDR3 spans 15 residues. V lost 5 bases and J lost 9; bases outside the gene matches: 12. CDR1 GTSNPN and CDR2 SVGIG come from the germline V gene (reference sequence).

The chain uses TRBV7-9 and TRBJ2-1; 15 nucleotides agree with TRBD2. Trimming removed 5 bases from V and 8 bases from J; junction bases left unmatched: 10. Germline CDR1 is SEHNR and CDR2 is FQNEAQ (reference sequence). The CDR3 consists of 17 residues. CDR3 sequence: CASSHRTSGRVDDEQFF. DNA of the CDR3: TGTGCCAGCAGCCACCGGACTAGCGGGAGGGTGGACGATGAGCAGTTCTTC.

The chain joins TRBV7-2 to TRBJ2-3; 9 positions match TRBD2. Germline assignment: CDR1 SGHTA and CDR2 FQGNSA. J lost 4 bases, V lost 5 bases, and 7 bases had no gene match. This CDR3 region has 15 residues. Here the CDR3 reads CASSTRTSASDTQYF. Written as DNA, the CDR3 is TGTGCCAGCAGCACTCGGACTAGCGCGTCAGATACGCAGTATTTT.

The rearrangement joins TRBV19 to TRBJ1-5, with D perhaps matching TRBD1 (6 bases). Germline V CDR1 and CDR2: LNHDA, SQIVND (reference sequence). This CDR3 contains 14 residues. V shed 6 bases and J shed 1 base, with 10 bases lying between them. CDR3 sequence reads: CASSITGSNQPQHF. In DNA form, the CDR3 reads TGTGCCAGTAGCATCACAGGGAGCAATCAGCCCCAGCATTTT.

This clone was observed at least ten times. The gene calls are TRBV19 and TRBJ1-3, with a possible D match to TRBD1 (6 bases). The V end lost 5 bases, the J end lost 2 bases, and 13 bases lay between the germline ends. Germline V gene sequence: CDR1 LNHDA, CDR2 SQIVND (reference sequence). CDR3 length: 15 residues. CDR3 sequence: CASSLTGQPGNTIYF. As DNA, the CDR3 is TGTGCCAGTAGTCTTACAGGACAGCCTGGAAACACCATATATTTT. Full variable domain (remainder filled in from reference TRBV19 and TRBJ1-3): DGGITQSPKYLFRKEGQNVTLSCEQNLNHDAMYWYRQDPGQGLRLIYYSQIVNDFQKGDIAEGYSVSREKKESFPLTVTSAQKNPTAFYLCASSLTGQPGNTIYFGEGSWLTVV.

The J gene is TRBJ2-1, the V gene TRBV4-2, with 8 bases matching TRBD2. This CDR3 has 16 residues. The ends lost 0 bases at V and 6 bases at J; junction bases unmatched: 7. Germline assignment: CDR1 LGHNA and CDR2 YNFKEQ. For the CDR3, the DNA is TGTGCCAGCAGCCAAGACAAGCGGGAGCCCCCCAATGAGCAGTTCTTC. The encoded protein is CASSQDKREPPNEQFF.

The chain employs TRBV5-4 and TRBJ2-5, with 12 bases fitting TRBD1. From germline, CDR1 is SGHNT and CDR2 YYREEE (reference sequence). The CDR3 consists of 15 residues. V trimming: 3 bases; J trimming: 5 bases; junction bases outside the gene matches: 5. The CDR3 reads CASSSRDRGPETQYF. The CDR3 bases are TGTGCCAGCAGCTCCCGGGACAGGGGGCCGGAGACCCAGTACTTC.

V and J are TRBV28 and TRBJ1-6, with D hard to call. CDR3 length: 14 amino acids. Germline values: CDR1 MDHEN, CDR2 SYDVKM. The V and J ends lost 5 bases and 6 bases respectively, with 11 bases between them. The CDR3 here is CASSDTRPNSPLHF. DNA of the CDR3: TGTGCCAGCAGTGACACAAGACCTAATTCACCCCTCCACTTT.

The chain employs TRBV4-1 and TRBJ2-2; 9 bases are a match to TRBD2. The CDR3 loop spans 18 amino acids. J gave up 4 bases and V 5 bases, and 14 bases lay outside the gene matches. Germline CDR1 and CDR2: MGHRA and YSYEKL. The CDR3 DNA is TGCGCCAGCAGCGCCTCCTTGTTGGCGGGGGGGCCCACCGGGGAGCTGTTTTTT. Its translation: CASSASLLAGGPTGELFF.

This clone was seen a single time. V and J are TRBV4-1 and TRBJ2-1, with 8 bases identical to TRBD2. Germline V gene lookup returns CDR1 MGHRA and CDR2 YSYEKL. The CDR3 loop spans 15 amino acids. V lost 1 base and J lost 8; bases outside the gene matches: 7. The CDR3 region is CASSQGTSLLDEQFF. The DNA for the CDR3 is TGCGCCAGCAGCCAAGGGACTAGCCTCCTCGATGAGCAGTTCTTC.

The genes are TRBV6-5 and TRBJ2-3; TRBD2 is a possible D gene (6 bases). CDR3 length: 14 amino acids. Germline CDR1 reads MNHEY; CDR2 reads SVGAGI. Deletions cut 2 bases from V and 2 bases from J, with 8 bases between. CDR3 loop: CASSYAGYTDTQYF. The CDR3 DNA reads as TGTGCCAGCAGTTACGCGGGGTACACAGATACGCAGTATTTT.

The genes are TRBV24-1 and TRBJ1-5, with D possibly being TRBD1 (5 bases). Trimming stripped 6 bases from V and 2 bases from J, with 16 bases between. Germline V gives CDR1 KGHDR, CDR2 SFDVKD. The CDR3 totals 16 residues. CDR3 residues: CATSQPQGEGNQPQHF. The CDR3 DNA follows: TGTGCCACCAGTCAACCTCAGGGTGAGGGCAATCAGCCCCAGCATTTT.

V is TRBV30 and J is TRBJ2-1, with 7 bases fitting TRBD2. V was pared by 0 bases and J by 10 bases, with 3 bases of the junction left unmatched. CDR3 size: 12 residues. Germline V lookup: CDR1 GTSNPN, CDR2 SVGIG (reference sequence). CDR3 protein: CAWSVGLREQFF. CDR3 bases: TGTGCCTGGAGTGTGGGACTACGCGAGCAGTTCTTC.